These 15 T cell receptor beta chains originate from one sample sequenced in a study of identical twins. Each CDR3 protein gets one entry after TCRdb re-called the 5' RACE reads with MiXCR. The sample has about 530,000 distinct CDR3 sequences; about 15% are singletons. This same sample was also part of a study on yellow fever vaccine responses in identical twins.

Sequencing was performed on CD4+ T cells sorted from blood. These receptors were taken from a woman under 30 in good health.

This clonotype has a handful of counts. This chain connects TRBV7-3 to TRBJ2-7, with 15 bases fitting TRBD2. The CDR3 sequence is 17 residues long. CDR1 is SGHTA and CDR2 is FQGTGA in the germline V gene. The V gene end was trimmed by 8 bases and the J gene end by 1 base; junction bases not matched to a gene: 9. The CDR3 DNA reads as TGTGCCAGCCCCCTGGGACTAGCGGGAGGACAATCCTACGAGCAGTACTTC. Its protein is CASPLGLAGGQSYEQYF.

J is TRBJ1-5 and V is TRBV6-6, with D hard to call. Germline lookup yields CDR1 MNHNY and CDR2 SVGAGI (reference sequence). The germline V and J ends were trimmed by 8 bases and 4 bases, with 9 bases remaining between them. The CDR3 is 12 amino acids. As DNA, the CDR3 is TGTGCCAGCGGGGTGGGAAATCAGCCCCAGCATTTT. As protein: CASGVGNQPQHF.

The V call is TRBV12-3 or TRBV12-4, the J call TRBJ1-5; the match to TRBD1 covers 7 bases. The CDR3 extends over 15 amino acids. V was clipped by 2 bases and J by 4 bases; unmatched bases: 5. CDR3 loop: CASSLWGTVNQPQHF. CDR3 DNA: TGTGCCAGCAGTTTATGGGGGACAGTAAATCAGCCCCAGCATTTT.

This clonotype was found a few times. V usage is TRBV11-2 and J usage is TRBJ2-7; D is undetermined. CDR1 is SGHAT and CDR2 is FQNNGV in the germline V gene. CDR3 length: 12 amino acids. Between the trimmed V and J ends, which lost 6 bases and 7 bases, there was a span of 13 bases. CDR3 sequence: CASRRWEGEQYF. CDR3 DNA sequence: TGTGCCAGCAGACGATGGGAAGGGGAGCAGTACTTC.

The CDR3 spells CASSFRGASYNEQFF. CDR3 nucleotides: TGTGCCAGCAGCTTTAGGGGGGCCTCCTACAATGAGCAGTTCTTC. J is TRBJ2-1 and V is TRBV11-3; the D call may be TRBD1 or TRBD2 (6 bases each). Deletions cut 3 bases from V and 0 bases from J, with 9 bases between. From germline, CDR1 is SGHNT and CDR2 YENEEA. The CDR3 sequence is 15 residues long. Supplemented by reference TRBV11-3 and TRBJ2-1, the full variable domain reads EAGVVQSPRYKIIEKKQPVAFWCNPISGHNTLYWYLQNLGQGPELLIRYENEEAVDDSQLPKDRFSAERLKGVDSTLKIQPAELGDSAVYLCASSFRGASYNEQFFGPGTRLTVL.

This clonotype showed up many times. In DNA, the CDR3 is TGTGCCATCAGTGAGAGGTCTAACCAAGAGACCCAGTACTTC. Translation gives CAISERSNQETQYF. The chain carries TRBV10-3 and TRBJ2-5; D call uncertain. Trimming removed 2 bases from V and 0 bases from J, with 7 bases in between. This CDR3 has 14 residues. In germline, CDR1 is ENHRY, CDR2 SYGVKD.

This clonotype was seen only a few times. The chain employs TRBV5-1 and TRBJ2-1; a possible D gene is TRBD2 (5 bases). The V gene lost 5 bases and the J gene lost 1 base, with 10 bases spanning the gap. From germline, CDR1 is SGHRS and CDR2 YFSETQ. The CDR3 extends over 14 amino acids. The CDR3 reads CASRGRRSYNEQFF. The CDR3 DNA reads as TGCGCCAGCAGGGGTCGGAGGTCCTACAATGAGCAGTTCTTC.

The V call is TRBV10-3, the J call TRBJ2-1, with a possible D match to TRBD1 (6 bases). CDR3 length equals 15 residues. Germline V lookup: CDR1 ENHRY, CDR2 SYGVKD. V was trimmed by 7 bases and J by 5 bases, leaving 18 bases between them. CDR3 DNA: TGTGCCATCACTACAGGAACAGGGCCCAACAATGAGCAGTTCTTC. It encodes CAITTGTGPNNEQFF.

This clonotype was seen a handful of times. The chain joins TRBV6-1 to TRBJ2-1; 11 nucleotides align to TRBD2. This CDR3 region has 15 residues. Trimming cost V 7 bases and J 6 bases; bases outside gene matches: 8. Germline V CDR1 and CDR2: MNHNS, SASEGT. CDR3 bases: TGTGCCAGCATCCATAGCGGGGGGGCCGCCAATGAGCAGTTCTTC. Its translation is CASIHSGGAANEQFF.

This chain uses TRBV12-3 or TRBV12-4 with TRBJ2-1; either TRBD1 or TRBD2 may fit D (7 bases each). V shed 6 bases and J shed 3 bases, with 15 bases lying between them. The CDR3 extends over 15 amino acids. This chain's CDR3 is CASSEGRGLYNEQFF. CDR3 bases: TGTGCCAGCAGCGAGGGGAGGGGGCTCTACAATGAGCAGTTCTTC.

The J gene is TRBJ1-2, the V gene TRBV12-3 or TRBV12-4; no clear D. This CDR3 contains 12 residues. V lost 4 bases, J lost 5 bases, and 8 bases lay in between. The CDR3 nucleotides read TGTGCCAGCAGTTATAGTCAGTATGGCTACACCTTC. Translated: CASSYSQYGYTF.

CDR3 in amino acids: CASIPGTGTDTQYF. The DNA for the CDR3 is TGTGCCAGCATACCCGGGACAGGGACAGATACGCAGTATTTT. The chain combines TRBV2 with TRBJ2-3, with 9 positions matching TRBD1. The CDR3 length is 14 residues. CDR1 and CDR2 (germline): SNHLY, FYNNEI. The trim removed 7 bases at V and 3 bases at J, leaving 5 bases unmatched.

This clonotype was seen a handful of times. For the CDR3, the DNA is TGTGCCAGCAGCCCAGGGGGTTCGGTGTACAATGAGCAGTTCTTC. This gives the protein CASSPGGSVYNEQFF. The chain employs TRBV7-9 and TRBJ2-1, with TRBD1 matching over 7 bases. With V trimmed by 5 bases and J by 4 bases, 8 bases remained unmatched. This CDR3 is built from 15 residues. Germline CDR1 SEHNR, CDR2 FQNEAQ (reference sequence). The full variable domain, in which reference TRBV7-9 and TRBJ2-1 provide the parts outside the CDR3, is DTGVSQNPRHKITKRGQNVTFRCDPISEHNRLYWYRQTLGQGPEFLTYFQNEAQLEKSRLLSDRFSAERPKGSFSTLEIQRTEQGDSAMYLCASSPGGSVYNEQFFGPGTRLTVL.

This clonotype has more than one count but fewer than ten. The rearrangement joins TRBV11-2 to TRBJ2-3; D may be TRBD2 (6 bases). The V gene's germline CDR1 is SGHAT and CDR2 FQNNGV. The V end lost 1 base, the J end lost 3 bases, and 20 bases lay between the germline ends. The CDR3 consists of 18 residues. This CDR3 reads CASSLGILGGTPTDTQYF. CDR3 coding DNA: TGTGCCAGCAGCTTAGGTATCCTTGGCGGGACTCCTACAGATACGCAGTATTTT.

This rearrangement joins TRBV2 to TRBJ2-3; D unclear. Trimming shortened V by 6 bases and J by 5 bases, and 9 bases separated the two germline ends. Germline V lookup: CDR1 SNHLY, CDR2 FYNNEI. This CDR3 has 12 residues. CDR3: CASSKIVDTQYF. In DNA, the CDR3 is TGTGCCAGCAGCAAAATCGTAGATACGCAGTATTTT.